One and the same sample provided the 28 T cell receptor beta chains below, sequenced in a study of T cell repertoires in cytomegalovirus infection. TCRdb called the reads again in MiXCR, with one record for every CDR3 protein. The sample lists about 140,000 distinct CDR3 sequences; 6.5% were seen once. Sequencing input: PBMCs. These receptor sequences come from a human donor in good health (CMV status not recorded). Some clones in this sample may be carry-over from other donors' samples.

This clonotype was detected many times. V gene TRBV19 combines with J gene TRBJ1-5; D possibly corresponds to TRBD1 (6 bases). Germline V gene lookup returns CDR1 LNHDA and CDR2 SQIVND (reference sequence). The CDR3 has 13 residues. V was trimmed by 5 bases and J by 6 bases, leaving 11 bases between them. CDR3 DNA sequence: TGTGCCAGTAGTCAACAGGGCGGTCAGCCCCAGCATTTT. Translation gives CASSQQGGQPQHF.

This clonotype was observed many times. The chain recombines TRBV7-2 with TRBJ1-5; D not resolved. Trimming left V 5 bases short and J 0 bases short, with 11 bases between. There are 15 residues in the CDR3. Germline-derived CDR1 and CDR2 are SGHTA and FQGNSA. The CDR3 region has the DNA TGTGCCAGCAGCGATAGGACCTATAGCAATCAGCCCCAGCATTTT. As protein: CASSDRTYSNQPQHF.

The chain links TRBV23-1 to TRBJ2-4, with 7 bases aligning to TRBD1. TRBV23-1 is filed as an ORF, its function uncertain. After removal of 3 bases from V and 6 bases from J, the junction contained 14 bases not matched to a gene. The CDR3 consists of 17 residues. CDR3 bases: TGCGCCAGCAGTCAGCCGGGACAGTGTACGTGGGGAAACATTCAGTACTTC. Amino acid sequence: CASSQPGQCTWGNIQYF.

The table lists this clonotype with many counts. CDR3 coding DNA: TGTGCCAGCAGCTTAAACACCAACACTGAAGCTTTCTTT. Its protein is CASSLNTNTEAFF. V gene TRBV7-2 combines with J gene TRBJ1-1, with D uncertain. Per germline, CDR1 SGHTA and CDR2 FQGNSA. Trimming took off 2 bases at V and 2 bases at J, with 6 bases between the two ends. This CDR3 spans 13 amino acids.

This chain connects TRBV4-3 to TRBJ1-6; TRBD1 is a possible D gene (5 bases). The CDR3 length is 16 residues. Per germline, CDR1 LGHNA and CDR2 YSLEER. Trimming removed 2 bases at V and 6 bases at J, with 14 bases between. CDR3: CASSQNLPDSNSPLHF. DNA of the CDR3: TGCGCCAGCAGCCAAAACCTCCCCGACAGTAATTCACCCCTCCACTTT.

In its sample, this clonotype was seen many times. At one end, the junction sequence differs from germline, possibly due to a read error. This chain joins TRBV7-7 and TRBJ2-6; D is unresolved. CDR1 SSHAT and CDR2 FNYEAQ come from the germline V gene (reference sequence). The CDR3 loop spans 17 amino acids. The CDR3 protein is CASSVFWKDPWANVLTF. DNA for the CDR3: TGTGCTAGCAGCGTGTTTTGGAAGGACCCCTGGGCCAACGTCCTGACTTTC.

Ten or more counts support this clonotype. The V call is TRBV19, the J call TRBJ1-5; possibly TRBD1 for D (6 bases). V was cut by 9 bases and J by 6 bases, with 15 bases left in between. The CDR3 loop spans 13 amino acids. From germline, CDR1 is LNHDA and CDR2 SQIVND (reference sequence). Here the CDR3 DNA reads TGTGCCAGCGGGGGCACAGGGCCTCAGCCCCAGCATTTT. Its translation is CASGGTGPQPQHF.

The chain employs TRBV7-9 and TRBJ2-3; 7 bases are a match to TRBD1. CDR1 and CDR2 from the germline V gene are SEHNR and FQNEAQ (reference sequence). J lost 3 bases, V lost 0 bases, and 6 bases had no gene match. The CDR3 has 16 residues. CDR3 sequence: CASSLAWQGETDTQYF. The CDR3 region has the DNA TGTGCCAGCAGCTTAGCCTGGCAGGGGGAAACAGATACGCAGTATTTT.

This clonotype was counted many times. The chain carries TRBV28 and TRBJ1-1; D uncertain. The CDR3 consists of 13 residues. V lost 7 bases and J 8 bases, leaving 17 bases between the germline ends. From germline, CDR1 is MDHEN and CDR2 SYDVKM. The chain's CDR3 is CASTGGLDREAFF. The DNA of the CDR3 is TGTGCCAGCACCGGAGGGCTGGACCGGGAAGCTTTCTTT.

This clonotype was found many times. The CDR3 protein is CASSLRWQKSTDTQYF. The CDR3 region has the DNA TGTGCCAGCAGCCTTCGTTGGCAGAAAAGCACAGATACGCAGTATTTT. J is TRBJ2-3 and V is TRBV11-2; D is ambiguous. V was cut by 5 bases and J by 0 bases, with 15 bases left in between. The CDR3 sequence is 16 residues long. Germline values: CDR1 SGHAT, CDR2 FQNNGV.

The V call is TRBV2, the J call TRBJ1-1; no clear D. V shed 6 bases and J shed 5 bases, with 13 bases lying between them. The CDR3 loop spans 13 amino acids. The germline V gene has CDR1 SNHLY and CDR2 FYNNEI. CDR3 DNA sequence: TGTGCCAGCAGCTCTAGGGTTGATACTGAAGCTTTCTTT. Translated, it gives CASSSRVDTEAFF.

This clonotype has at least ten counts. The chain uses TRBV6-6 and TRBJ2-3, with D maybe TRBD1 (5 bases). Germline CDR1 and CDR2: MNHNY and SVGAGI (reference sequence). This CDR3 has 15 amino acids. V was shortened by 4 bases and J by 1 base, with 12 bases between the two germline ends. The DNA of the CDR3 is TGTGCCAGCAGTTTCCCAGGGATTCGCACAGATACGCAGTATTTT. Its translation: CASSFPGIRTDTQYF.

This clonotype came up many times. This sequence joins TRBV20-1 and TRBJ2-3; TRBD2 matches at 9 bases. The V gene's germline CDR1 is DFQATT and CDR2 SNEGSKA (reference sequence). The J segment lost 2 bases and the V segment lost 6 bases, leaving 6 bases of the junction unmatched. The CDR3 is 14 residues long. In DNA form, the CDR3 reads TGCAGTGCCCTTAGCGGGGGCCTCACAGATACGCAGTATTTT. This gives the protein CSALSGGLTDTQYF.

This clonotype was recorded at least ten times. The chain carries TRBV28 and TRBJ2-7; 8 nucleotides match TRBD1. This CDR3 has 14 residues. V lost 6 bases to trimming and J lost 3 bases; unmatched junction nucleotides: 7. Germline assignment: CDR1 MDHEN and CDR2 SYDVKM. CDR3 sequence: CASSDRDRNYEQYF. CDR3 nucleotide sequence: TGTGCCAGCAGCGACCGGGACAGGAACTACGAGCAGTACTTC.

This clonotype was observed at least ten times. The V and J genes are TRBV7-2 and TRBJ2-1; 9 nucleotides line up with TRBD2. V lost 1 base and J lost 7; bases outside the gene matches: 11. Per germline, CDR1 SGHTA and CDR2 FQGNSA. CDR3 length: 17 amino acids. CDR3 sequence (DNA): TGTGCCAGCAGCTTAGTAGGGGGGCGGGGGGGCCGGAATGAGCAGTTCTTC. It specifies CASSLVGGRGGRNEQFF.

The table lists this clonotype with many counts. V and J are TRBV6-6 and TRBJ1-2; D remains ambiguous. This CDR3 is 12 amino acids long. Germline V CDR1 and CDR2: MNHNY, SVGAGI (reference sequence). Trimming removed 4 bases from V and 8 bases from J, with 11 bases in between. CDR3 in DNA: TGTGCCAGCAGTTCTCGGGCGGCCGGCTACACCTTC. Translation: CASSSRAAGYTF.

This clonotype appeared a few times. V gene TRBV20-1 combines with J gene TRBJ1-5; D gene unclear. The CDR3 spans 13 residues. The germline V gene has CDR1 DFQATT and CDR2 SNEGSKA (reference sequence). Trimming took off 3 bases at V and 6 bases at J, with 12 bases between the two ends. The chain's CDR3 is CSARTGVGQPQHF. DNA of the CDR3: TGCAGTGCTAGGACCGGGGTTGGTCAGCCCCAGCATTTT.

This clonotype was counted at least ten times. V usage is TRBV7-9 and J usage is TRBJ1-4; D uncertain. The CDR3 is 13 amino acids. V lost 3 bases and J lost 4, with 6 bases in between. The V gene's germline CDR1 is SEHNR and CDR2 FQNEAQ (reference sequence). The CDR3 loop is CASSFGSNEKLFF. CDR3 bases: TGTGCCAGCAGCTTCGGCAGTAATGAAAAACTGTTTTTT.

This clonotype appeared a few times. This CDR3 reads CAIQRQVSYEQYF. CDR3 sequence (DNA): TGTGCCATCCAGAGACAGGTCTCCTACGAGCAGTACTTC. The chain is built from TRBV6-2 or TRBV6-3 and TRBJ2-7, with D tentatively TRBD1 (6 bases). CDR1 is MNHEY and CDR2 is SVGEGT in the germline V gene. V lost 10 bases and J 0 bases, leaving 13 bases between the germline ends. This CDR3 spans 13 amino acids.

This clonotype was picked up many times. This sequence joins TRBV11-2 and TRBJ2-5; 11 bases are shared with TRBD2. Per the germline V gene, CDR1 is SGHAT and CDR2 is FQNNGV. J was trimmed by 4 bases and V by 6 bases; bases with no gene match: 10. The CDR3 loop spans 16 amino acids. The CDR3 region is CASRGGRLAGIETQYF. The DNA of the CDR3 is TGTGCCAGCAGGGGGGGCCGACTAGCGGGGATAGAGACCCAGTACTTC.

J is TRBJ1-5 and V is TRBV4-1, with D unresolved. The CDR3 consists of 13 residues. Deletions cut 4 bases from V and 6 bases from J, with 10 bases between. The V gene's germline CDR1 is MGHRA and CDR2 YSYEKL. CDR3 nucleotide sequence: TGCGCCAGCAGCCTCGAGGCAGGTCAGCCCCAGCATTTT. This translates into CASSLEAGQPQHF.

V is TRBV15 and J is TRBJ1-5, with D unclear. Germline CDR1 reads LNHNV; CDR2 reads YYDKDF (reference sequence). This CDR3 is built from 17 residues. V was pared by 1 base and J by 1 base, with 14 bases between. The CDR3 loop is CATSRGLSATSNQPQHF. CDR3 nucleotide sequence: TGTGCCACCAGCAGAGGGTTATCAGCGACGAGCAATCAGCCCCAGCATTTT.

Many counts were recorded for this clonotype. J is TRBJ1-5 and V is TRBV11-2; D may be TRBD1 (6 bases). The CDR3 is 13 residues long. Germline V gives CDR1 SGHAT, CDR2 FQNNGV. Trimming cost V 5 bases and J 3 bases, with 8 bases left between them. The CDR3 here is CASSPGVNQPQHF. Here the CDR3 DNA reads TGTGCCAGCAGCCCAGGGGTCAATCAGCCCCAGCATTTT.

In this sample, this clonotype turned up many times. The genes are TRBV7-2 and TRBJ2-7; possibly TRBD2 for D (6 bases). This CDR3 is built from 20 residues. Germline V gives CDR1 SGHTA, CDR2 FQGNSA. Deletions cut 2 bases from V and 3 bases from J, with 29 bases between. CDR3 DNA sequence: TGTGCCAGCAGCTTATTAATCGTCGGGGGACTGTCTCGGGGTGGCTACGAGCAGTACTTC. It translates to CASSLLIVGGLSRGGYEQYF.

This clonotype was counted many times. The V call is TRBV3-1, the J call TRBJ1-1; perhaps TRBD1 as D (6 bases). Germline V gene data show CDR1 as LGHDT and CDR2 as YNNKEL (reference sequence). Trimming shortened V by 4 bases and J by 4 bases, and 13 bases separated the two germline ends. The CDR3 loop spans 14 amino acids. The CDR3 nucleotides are TGTGCCAGCAGCCGACAGACAGGTTTCACTGAAGCTTTCTTT. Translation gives CASSRQTGFTEAFF.

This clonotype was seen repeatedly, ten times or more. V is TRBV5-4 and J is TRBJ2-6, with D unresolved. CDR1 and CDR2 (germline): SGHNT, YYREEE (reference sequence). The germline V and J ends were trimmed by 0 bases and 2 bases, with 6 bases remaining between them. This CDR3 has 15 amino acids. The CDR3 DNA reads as TGTGCCAGCAGCTTGGGTTCCCCTGGGGCCAACGTCCTGACTTTC. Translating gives CASSLGSPGANVLTF.

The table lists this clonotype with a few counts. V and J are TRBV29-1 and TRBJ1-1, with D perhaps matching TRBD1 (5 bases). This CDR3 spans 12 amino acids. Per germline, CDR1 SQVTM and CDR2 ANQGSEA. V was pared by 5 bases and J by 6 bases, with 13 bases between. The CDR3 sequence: CSVSGSRAEAFF. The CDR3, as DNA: TGCAGCGTTTCAGGGTCCAGAGCTGAAGCTTTCTTT. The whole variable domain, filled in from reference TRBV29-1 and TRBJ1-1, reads SAVISQKPSRDICQRGTSLTIQCQVDSQVTMMFWYRQQPGQSLTLIATANQGSEATYESGFVIDKFPISRPNLTFSTLTVSNMSPEDSSIYLCSVSGSRAEAFFGQGTRLTVV.

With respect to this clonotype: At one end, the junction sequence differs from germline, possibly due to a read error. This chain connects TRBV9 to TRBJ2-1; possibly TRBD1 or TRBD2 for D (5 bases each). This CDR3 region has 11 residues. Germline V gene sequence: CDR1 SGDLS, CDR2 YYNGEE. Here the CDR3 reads CASSRDGEQSF. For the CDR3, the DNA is TGTGCCAGCAGCCGGGACGGCGAGCAGTCCTTC.